This T cell receptor beta chain was documented in a study of cytomegalovirus exposure and HLA in healthy donors. Study-wide results and caveats: For most TCR beta V segments, an earlier analysis put the productive rate at about 90% or about 30% of the time. Later work found most CMV-associated TCR beta chains apparently HLA-restricted. Trimming of TCR beta V- and J-genes showed a link, identified in a later analysis, to a missense DCLRE1C variant. In vitro experiments confirmed that a few CMV-associated chains were specific for CMV antigens.

Use of 60 Vbeta and 13 Jbeta primers characterized the PCR. Sequencing was performed with immunoSEQ multiplex PCR; in TCRdb, only in-frame clones are kept and a portion is missing. The table lists around 160,000 clones, approximately 80% of them singletons, with 2.6% in the top ten. This clone was seen a handful of times. Its antigen is not known. Sequencing was done on a sample of PBMCs. The sequence derives from a middle-aged woman in good health and CMV-seropositive.

Here the CDR3 reads CAISTGVTDEQFF. In DNA, the CDR3 is TGTGCCATCAGCACCGGGGTGACGGATGAGCAGTTCTTC. The chain employs TRBV10-3 and TRBJ2-1, with D possibly TRBD2 on 5 matching bases. This CDR3 comprises 13 residues. V lost 6 bases and J lost 8, with 14 bases in between. Germline V gene lookup returns CDR1 ENHRY and CDR2 SYGVKD.